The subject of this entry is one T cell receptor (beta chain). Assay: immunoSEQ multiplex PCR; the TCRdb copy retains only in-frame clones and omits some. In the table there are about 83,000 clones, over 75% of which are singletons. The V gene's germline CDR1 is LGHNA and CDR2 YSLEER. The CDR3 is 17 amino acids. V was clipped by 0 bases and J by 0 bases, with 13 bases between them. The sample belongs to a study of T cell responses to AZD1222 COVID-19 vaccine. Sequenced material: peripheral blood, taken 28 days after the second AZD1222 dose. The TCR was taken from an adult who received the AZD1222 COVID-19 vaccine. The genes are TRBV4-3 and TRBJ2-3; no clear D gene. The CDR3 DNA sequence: TGCGCCAGCAGCCAAGATAGTAGTCAGCCTAGCACAGATACGCAGTATTTT. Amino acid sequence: CASSQDSSQPSTDTQYF.